The rows below give T cell receptor beta chains drawn from one sample of a study of cytomegalovirus exposure and HLA in healthy donors. Clones were read by immunoSEQ multiplex PCR, and TCRdb kept only the in-frame ones, dropping some. The sample lists under 150,000 clones, about 82% occurring once. Input material: PBMCs. The receptors shown here come from a boy younger than 18 in good health and CMV-seronegative. CDR3s leave out the opening cysteine and the closing phenylalanine or tryptophan. Each record gives: V gene, J gene, D gene, clone size, CDR3 protein. D genes are given only for firm matches. Only part of the rows carry a size: once, few, many, or a class if the clone is expanded.

>TRBV30|TRBJ1-2|.|.
AWGGGVSGYT
>TRBV15|TRBJ2-7|TRBD2|.
ATSRTSGRNEQY
>TRBV10-3|TRBJ2-2|.|.
AIRSGPHTTNTGELF
>TRBV7-2|TRBJ2-1|.|.
ASSLARRNNEQF
>TRBV6-1|TRBJ1-3|TRBD1|.
ASSEWDRVSGNTIY
>TRBV2|TRBJ2-5|TRBD2|.
APRDYQETQY
>TRBV2|TRBJ2-1|.|few
ASRGSYNEQF
>TRBV15|TRBJ2-7|.|.
ATSRDKGVGTYEQY
>TRBV6-6|TRBJ2-7|TRBD1|.
ASSYWGQGYEQY
>TRBV2|TRBJ2-4|.|.
ASSKTGEIKNIQY
>TRBV5-1|TRBJ2-1|.|once
ASSRVLPGNEQF